This T cell receptor (beta chain) was profiled in a study of cytomegalovirus exposure and HLA in healthy donors. Overall study findings and caveats: There were a few CMV-associated chains whose specificity for CMV antigens was confirmed in vitro. One variant, a missense change in DCLRE1C, was linked in a later analysis to TCR beta V- and J-gene trimming.

PCR employed 60 Vbeta and 13 Jbeta primers. Authors' data handling: Approximately 9.9 million of 75 million to 85 million unique TCR beta chains were shared, per a later count. Here immunoSEQ multiplex PCR was the method, and the copy in TCRdb shows in-frame clones only, minus some. V and J calls and clone size are given by that table; D and trimming were obtained from the DNA. Found here are tens of thousands of clones, 60% to 80% of them singletons; the top ten hold 3.7%. About this clone itself: Its antigen is unidentified.

The origin of this receptor is a young man in good health and CMV-seronegative. The specimen sequenced was PBMCs.

The CDR3 here is CASSRYRALQETQYF. The CDR3 bases are TGTGCCAGCAGTCGCTACAGGGCCCTGCAAGAGACCCAGTACTTC. This chain links TRBV6-5 with TRBJ2-5; a possible D gene is TRBD1 (6 bases). V dropped 5 bases and J dropped 2 bases, with 15 bases sitting between them. This CDR3 has 15 amino acids. The germline V gene encodes CDR1 MNHEY and CDR2 SVGAGI.